The 22 T cell receptor beta chains below were found in one sample sequenced in a study of T cell responses to AZD1222 COVID-19 vaccine. The assay was immunoSEQ multiplex PCR, and TCRdb's table has in-frame clones only and misses some. The table has about 120,000 clones, roughly 90% seen once. This sample comprised peripheral blood, obtained 28 days after the second AZD1222 dose. These receptors originate from an adult who received the AZD1222 COVID-19 vaccine.

The chain is built from TRBV29-1 and TRBJ1-1; D is possibly TRBD1 (5 bases). Trimming shortened V by 4 bases and J by 0 bases, and 18 bases separated the two germline ends. The CDR3 extends over 16 amino acids. Per germline, CDR1 SQVTM and CDR2 ANQGSEA. In DNA form, the CDR3 reads TGCAGCGTTGTGGTTGGGCCTAGGACACTGAACACTGAAGCTTTCTTT. This codes for CSVVVGPRTLNTEAFF.

The chain recombines TRBV5-1 with TRBJ2-3; TRBD1 matches 11 bases. Per germline, CDR1 SGHRS and CDR2 YFSETQ. The CDR3 runs to 15 residues. V gave up 4 bases and J gave up 3 bases; unmatched junction bases: 4. The CDR3 sequence: CASSNGQGATDTQYF. In nucleotides, the CDR3 is TGCGCCAGCAGCAATGGACAGGGGGCGACAGATACGCAGTATTTT.

The gene calls are TRBV12-3 or TRBV12-4 and TRBJ2-7, with a possible D match to TRBD2 (5 bases). V was shortened by 5 bases and J by 4 bases, with 12 bases between the two germline ends. The CDR3 is made up of 13 amino acids. In DNA, the CDR3 is TGTGCCAGCAGTCACGGACTGGGGTACGAGCAGTACTTC. Its translation is CASSHGLGYEQYF.

The CDR3 bases are TGTGCCAGCAGCCATGGGGGGGCCCCCTACGAGCAGTACTTC. Its translation is CASSHGGAPYEQYF. The V call is TRBV7-2, the J call TRBJ2-7; perhaps TRBD2 as D (7 bases). In germline, CDR1 is SGHTA, CDR2 FQGNSA. Trimming removed 5 bases at V and 2 bases at J, with 13 bases between. This CDR3 contains 14 residues.

The chain has TRBV30 and TRBJ1-4, with a tentative D call TRBD1 (5 bases). The CDR3 is 14 amino acids. From germline, CDR1 is GTSNPN and CDR2 SVGIG (reference sequence). Trimming stripped 3 bases from V and 4 bases from J, with 12 bases between. In nucleotides, the CDR3 is TGTGCCTGGAGCCCGGGACCGATTAATGAAAAACTGTTTTTT. Its translation: CAWSPGPINEKLFF.

The rearrangement uses TRBV28 and TRBJ2-3; 7 bases match TRBD1. V gave up 2 bases and J gave up 6 bases; unmatched junction bases: 8. CDR3 length: 15 amino acids. CDR1 and CDR2 (germline): MDHEN, SYDVKM. DNA for the CDR3: TGTGCCAGCAGTTTAGGGCAGGGGGTGTCGGATACGCAGTATTTT. Its translation: CASSLGQGVSDTQYF.

The chain recombines TRBV11-3 with TRBJ2-5; D is unresolved. Trimming removed 1 base from V and 2 bases from J, with 11 bases in between. Germline V gives CDR1 SGHNT, CDR2 YENEEA. The CDR3 runs 15 residues. In DNA, the CDR3 is TGTGCCAGCAGCTTAGGACTGTGGGTTCAAGAGACCCAGTACTTC. Its protein is CASSLGLWVQETQYF.

This chain's CDR3 is CSARGGYGYTF. CDR3 DNA: TGCAGCGCCAGGGGGGGCTACGGCTACACCTTC. The chain uses TRBV29-1 and TRBJ1-2; 7 positions agree with TRBD1. Looked up from germline, CDR1 is SQVTM and CDR2 is ANQGSEA. V was clipped by 7 bases and J by 8 bases; unmatched bases: 7. CDR3 length equals 11 residues.

The sample holds one count of this clone. The rearrangement joins TRBV5-1 to TRBJ1-2; unclear D gene. The CDR3 length is 14 residues. The germline V gene encodes CDR1 SGHRS and CDR2 YFSETQ. V was pared by 0 bases and J by 4 bases, with 10 bases between. The CDR3 reads CASSLDTPAYGYTF. Here the CDR3 DNA reads TGCGCCAGCAGCTTGGATACCCCAGCCTATGGCTACACCTTC.

This clone occurred a few times. V usage is TRBV28 and J usage is TRBJ2-7, with D perhaps TRBD2 (5 bases). V lost 7 bases to trimming and J lost 3 bases, with 16 bases between them. Germline V CDR1 and CDR2: MDHEN, SYDVKM. The CDR3 is 14 residues long. CDR3 protein: CASTPSGLGYEQYF. The DNA of the CDR3 is TGTGCCAGCACACCCTCGGGGTTAGGCTACGAGCAGTACTTC.

The chain has TRBV30 and TRBJ1-1, with D hard to call. The CDR3 extends over 13 amino acids. Germline assignment: CDR1 GTSNPN and CDR2 SVGIG (reference sequence). Between the trimmed V and J ends, which lost 0 bases and 2 bases, there was a span of 7 bases. CDR3 amino acids: CAWSVGFNTEAFF. CDR3 bases: TGTGCCTGGAGTGTCGGCTTCAACACTGAAGCTTTCTTT.

This clone was recorded many times. The chain combines TRBV7-2 with TRBJ1-3, with a possible D match to TRBD1 (5 bases). The V and J ends lost 0 bases and 2 bases respectively, with 14 bases between them. The CDR3 is 17 residues long. Germline values: CDR1 SGHTA, CDR2 FQGNSA. CDR3 DNA sequence: TGTGCCAGCAGCTTAGCGCCCGGGGGAAGGGCTGGAAACACCATATATTTT. Its translation: CASSLAPGGRAGNTIYF.

This clone turned up a few times. V usage is TRBV9 and J usage is TRBJ1-5; D not resolved. V was trimmed by 7 bases and J by 2 bases, leaving 13 bases between them. Germline loops: CDR1 SGDLS, CDR2 YYNGEE. This CDR3 has 14 residues. CDR3 amino acids: CASLYSHRNQPQHF. The CDR3 nucleotides read TGTGCCAGCTTGTACAGCCATCGCAATCAGCCCCAGCATTTT.

The chain combines TRBV27 with TRBJ2-1; no definite D call. Deletions cut 4 bases from V and 0 bases from J, with 7 bases between. The CDR3 is made up of 14 amino acids. CDR1 and CDR2 (germline): MNHEY, SMNVEV (reference sequence). CDR3 protein: CASSSQSSYNEQFF. CDR3 coding DNA: TGTGCCAGCAGTTCACAGAGCTCCTACAATGAGCAGTTCTTC.

The CDR3 is CASSFFSDRNQPQHF. The CDR3 DNA follows: TGTGCCAGCAGTTTTTTTTCCGACAGAAATCAGCCCCAGCATTTT. J is TRBJ1-5 and V is TRBV28, with a possible D match to TRBD1 (5 bases). The CDR3 covers 15 residues. V dropped 3 bases and J dropped 4 bases, with 13 bases sitting between them. Germline V gene lookup returns CDR1 MDHEN and CDR2 SYDVKM.

The chain combines TRBV18 with TRBJ2-5, with 7 bases lining up with TRBD1. Germline CDR1 is KGHSH and CDR2 is LQKENI. The CDR3 totals 14 residues. V trimming: 4 bases; J trimming: 4 bases; junction bases outside the gene matches: 6. The CDR3 nucleotides read TGTGCCAGCTCACAGGGGGCAGTACGAGAGACCCAGTACTTC. Translating it yields CASSQGAVRETQYF.

The rearrangement links TRBV7-6 to TRBJ1-1, with TRBD1 identical over 7 bases. Germline-derived CDR1 and CDR2 are SGHVS and FNYEAQ. V trimming: 3 bases; J trimming: 6 bases; junction bases outside the gene matches: 13. This CDR3 comprises 16 residues. This CDR3 reads CASSFLTRGQGAEAFF. CDR3 sequence (DNA): TGTGCCAGCAGCTTTCTAACAAGGGGGCAGGGGGCTGAAGCTTTCTTT.

The chain couples TRBV9 to TRBJ2-1, with D tentatively TRBD1 or TRBD2 (5 bases each). Trimming removed 9 bases from V and 4 bases from J, with 23 bases in between. CDR3 length: 16 amino acids. The germline V gene has CDR1 SGDLS and CDR2 YYNGEE. In nucleotides, the CDR3 is TGTGCCACCCTGGATCCCGGGACGCCGTCGTACAATGAGCAGTTCTTC. As protein: CATLDPGTPSYNEQFF.

The chain uses TRBV7-8 and TRBJ2-1; 9 positions match TRBD2. In germline, CDR1 is SGHVS, CDR2 FQNEAQ. The CDR3 consists of 14 residues. V lost 3 bases to trimming and J lost 4 bases; unmatched junction nucleotides: 1. CDR3: CASSFSGGYNEQFF. CDR3 sequence (DNA): TGTGCCAGCAGCTTCAGCGGGGGGTACAATGAGCAGTTCTTC.

This chain joins TRBV9 and TRBJ2-3; the D gene is possibly TRBD2 (5 bases). Germline CDR1 and CDR2: SGDLS and YYNGEE. Trimming left V 3 bases short and J 0 bases short, with 17 bases between. The CDR3 spans 17 residues. CDR3 region: CASSGEYGVASTDTQYF. The CDR3 region has the DNA TGTGCCAGCAGCGGAGAGTACGGGGTGGCAAGCACAGATACGCAGTATTTT.

The count of this clone is one. This chain connects TRBV18 to TRBJ2-7, with 16 bases fitting TRBD2. V lost 3 bases, J lost 5 bases, and 7 bases stayed unmatched. Germline assignment: CDR1 KGHSH and CDR2 LQKENI. CDR3 length equals 17 residues. This CDR3 is CASSPGTSGRVGHEQYF. The CDR3 bases are TGTGCCAGCTCACCCGGGACTAGCGGGAGGGTTGGCCACGAGCAGTACTTC.

The sample holds a few counts of this clone. V is TRBV10-3 and J is TRBJ2-1; D is unresolved. This CDR3 contains 13 residues. V was shortened by 10 bases and J by 0 bases, with 10 bases between the two germline ends. The germline gives CDR1 ENHRY, CDR2 SYGVKD. The CDR3 region is CATTGPSYNEQFF. In nucleotides, the CDR3 is TGTGCCACTACGGGCCCCTCCTACAATGAGCAGTTCTTC.